This record looks at one TCR beta chain sequence and its context. Its target is not known. The data derive from a study of cytomegalovirus exposure and HLA in healthy donors. Notes on the study in general: TCR beta chain V- and J-gene trimming was linked, in a later analysis, to a missense variant in DCLRE1C. As was reported, the HLA-A and HLA-B alleles of most subjects were accurately predicted from TCR beta sequences.

Researchers ran the PCR with 60 Vbeta and 13 Jbeta primers. Profiled with immunoSEQ multiplex PCR; TCRdb holds only in-frame clones, not every one. The sample holds about 220,000 clones, more than 75% seen once. Nominally healthy donors provided the samples, though records likely missed some immune exposures. The source material was PBMCs. The TCR comes from a man aged 35-49 years in good health and CMV-seropositive.

The CDR3 is CAWSEVHGTGITYEQYF. The CDR3 nucleotides are TGTGCCTGGAGTGAAGTACATGGGACAGGGATAACCTACGAGCAGTACTTC. The V and J genes are TRBV30 and TRBJ2-7, with TRBD1 matching over 9 bases. Trimming took 1 base from V and 2 from J; bases not matched to a gene: 12. Germline CDR1 GTSNPN, CDR2 SVGIG (reference sequence). The CDR3 length is 17 residues.